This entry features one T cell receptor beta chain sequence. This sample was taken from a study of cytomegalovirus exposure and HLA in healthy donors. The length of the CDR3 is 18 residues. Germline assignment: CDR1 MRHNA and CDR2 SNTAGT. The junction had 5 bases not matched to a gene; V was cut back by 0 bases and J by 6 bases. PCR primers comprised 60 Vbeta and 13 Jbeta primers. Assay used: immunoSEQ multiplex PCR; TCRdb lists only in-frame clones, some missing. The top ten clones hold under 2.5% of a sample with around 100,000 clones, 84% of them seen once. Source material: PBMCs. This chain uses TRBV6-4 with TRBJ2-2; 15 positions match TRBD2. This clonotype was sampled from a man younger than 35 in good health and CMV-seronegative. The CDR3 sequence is CASSDSPGLAGGPGELFF. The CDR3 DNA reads TGTGCCAGCAGTGACTCCCCGGGACTAGCGGGAGGACCCGGGGAGCTGTTTTTT.